The 2 T cell receptor beta chains reported below all come from one sample, sequenced in a study of blood T cell repertoires in COVID-19. Method: immunoSEQ multiplex PCR; TCRdb's copy keeps in-frame clones and lacks some. This table holds approximately 91,000 clones, 70% to 90% found once. Sequencing used peripheral blood. Receptor source: a man aged 65 to 79 with acute or convalescent COVID-19.

This clone was found a few times. The chain uses TRBV7-2 and TRBJ2-7; 8 nucleotides agree with TRBD1. The CDR3 extends over 15 amino acids. Germline CDR1 SGHTA, CDR2 FQGNSA. Unmatched junction bases numbered 9, after V lost 4 bases and J lost 4 bases. CDR3 DNA: TGTGCCAGCAGCTCCGCCGGGACAGGAAATTACGAGCAGTACTTC. It encodes CASSSAGTGNYEQYF.

The rearrangement uses TRBV7-2 and TRBJ1-2; perhaps TRBD1 as D (6 bases). This CDR3 has 15 residues. Germline CDR1 SGHTA, CDR2 FQGNSA. V lost 7 bases, J lost 7 bases, and 22 bases lay in between. CDR3 in amino acids: CASIVGYRAVGGYTF. The DNA for the CDR3 is TGTGCCAGCATCGTCGGATACAGGGCCGTCGGTGGCTACACCTTC.